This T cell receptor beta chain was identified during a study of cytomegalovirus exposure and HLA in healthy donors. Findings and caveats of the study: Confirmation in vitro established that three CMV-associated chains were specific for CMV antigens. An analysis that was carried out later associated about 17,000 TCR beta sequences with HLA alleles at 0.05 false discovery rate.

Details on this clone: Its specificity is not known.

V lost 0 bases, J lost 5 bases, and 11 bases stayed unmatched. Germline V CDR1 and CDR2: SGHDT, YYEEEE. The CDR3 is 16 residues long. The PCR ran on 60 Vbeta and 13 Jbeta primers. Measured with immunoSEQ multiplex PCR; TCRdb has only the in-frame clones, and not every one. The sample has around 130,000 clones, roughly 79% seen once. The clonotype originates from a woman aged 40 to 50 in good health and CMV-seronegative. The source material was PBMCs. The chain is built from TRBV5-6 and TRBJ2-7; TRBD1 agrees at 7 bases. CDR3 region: CASSLGRDSVWDEQYF. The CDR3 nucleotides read TGTGCCAGCAGCTTGGGTCGGGACAGCGTTTGGGACGAGCAGTACTTC.